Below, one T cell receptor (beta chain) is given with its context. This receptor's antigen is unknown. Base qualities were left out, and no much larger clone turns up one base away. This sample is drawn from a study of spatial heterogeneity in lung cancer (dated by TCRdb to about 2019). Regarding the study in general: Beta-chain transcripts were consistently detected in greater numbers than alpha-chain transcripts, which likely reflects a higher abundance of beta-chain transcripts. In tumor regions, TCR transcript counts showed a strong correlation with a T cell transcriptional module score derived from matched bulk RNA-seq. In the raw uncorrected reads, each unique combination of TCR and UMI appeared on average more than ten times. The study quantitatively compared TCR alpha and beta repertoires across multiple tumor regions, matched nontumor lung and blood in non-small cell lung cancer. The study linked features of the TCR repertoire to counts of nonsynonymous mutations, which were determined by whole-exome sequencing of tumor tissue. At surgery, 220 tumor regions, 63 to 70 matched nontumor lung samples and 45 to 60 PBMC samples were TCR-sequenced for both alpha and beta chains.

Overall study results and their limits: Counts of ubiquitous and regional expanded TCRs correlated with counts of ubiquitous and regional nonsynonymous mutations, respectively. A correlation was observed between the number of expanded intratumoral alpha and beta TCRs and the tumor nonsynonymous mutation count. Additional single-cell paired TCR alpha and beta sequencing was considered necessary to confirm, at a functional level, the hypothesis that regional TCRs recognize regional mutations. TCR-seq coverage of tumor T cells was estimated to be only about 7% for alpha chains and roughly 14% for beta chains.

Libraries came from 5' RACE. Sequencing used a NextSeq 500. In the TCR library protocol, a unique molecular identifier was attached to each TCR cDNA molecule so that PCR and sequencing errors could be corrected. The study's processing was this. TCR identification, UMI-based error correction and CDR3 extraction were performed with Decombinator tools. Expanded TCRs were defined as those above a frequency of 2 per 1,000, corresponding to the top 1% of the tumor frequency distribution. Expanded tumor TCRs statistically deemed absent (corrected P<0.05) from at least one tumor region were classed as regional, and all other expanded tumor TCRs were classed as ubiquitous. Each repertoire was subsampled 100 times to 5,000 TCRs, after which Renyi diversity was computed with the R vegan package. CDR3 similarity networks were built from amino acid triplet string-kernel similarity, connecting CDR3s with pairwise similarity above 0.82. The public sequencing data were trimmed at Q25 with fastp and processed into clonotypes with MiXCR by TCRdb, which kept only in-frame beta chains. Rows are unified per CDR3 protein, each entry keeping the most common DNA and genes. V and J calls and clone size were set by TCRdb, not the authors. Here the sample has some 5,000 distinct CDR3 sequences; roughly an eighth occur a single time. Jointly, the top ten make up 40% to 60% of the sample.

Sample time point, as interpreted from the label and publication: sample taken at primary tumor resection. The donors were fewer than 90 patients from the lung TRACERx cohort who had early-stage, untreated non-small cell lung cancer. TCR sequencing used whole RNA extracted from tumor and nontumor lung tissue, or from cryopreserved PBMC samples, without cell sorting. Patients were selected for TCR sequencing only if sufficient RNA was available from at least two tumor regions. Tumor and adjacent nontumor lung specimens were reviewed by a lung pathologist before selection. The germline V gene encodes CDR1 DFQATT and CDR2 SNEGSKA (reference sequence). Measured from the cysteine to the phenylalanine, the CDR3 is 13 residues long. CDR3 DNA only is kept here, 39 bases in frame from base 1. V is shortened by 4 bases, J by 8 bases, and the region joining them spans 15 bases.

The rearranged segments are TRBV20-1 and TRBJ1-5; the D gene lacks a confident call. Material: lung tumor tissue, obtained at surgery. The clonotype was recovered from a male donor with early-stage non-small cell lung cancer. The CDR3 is CSATSVGREPQHF. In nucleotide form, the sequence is TGCAGTGCTACCAGTGTCGGAAGGGAGCCCCAGCATTTT.